This T cell receptor (beta chain) was observed in a study of cytomegalovirus exposure and HLA in healthy donors. A multiplex PCR was run with 60 Vbeta primers and 13 Jbeta primers. Here immunoSEQ multiplex PCR was the method, and the copy in TCRdb shows in-frame clones only, minus some. The sample includes under 100,000 clones, about 60% seen only once; the top ten take 14% to 15%. The specimen sequenced was PBMCs. The TCR was taken from a woman in her thirties or forties in good health and CMV-seropositive.

CDR3 sequence (DNA): TGCGCCAGCAGCCTGACAGGGGGCGGGATTCATGGCTACACCTTC. This sequence encodes CASSLTGGGIHGYTF. The chain links TRBV4-1 to TRBJ1-2; TRBD1 aligns across 10 bases. The CDR3 is made up of 15 amino acids. The V gene end was trimmed by 4 bases and the J gene end by 6 bases; junction bases not matched to a gene: 8. CDR1 is MGHRA, CDR2 YSYEKL, per germline.